Listed here is a single T cell receptor (beta chain). Its antigen is unidentified. The PCR used 60 Vbeta and 13 Jbeta primers. Clones were sequenced by immunoSEQ multiplex PCR, and TCRdb holds only the in-frame ones, with some missing. This table has approximately 240,000 clones, approximately 82% appearing once. This specimen comes from a study of cytomegalovirus exposure and HLA in healthy donors. Points from the study as a whole: Some highly shared sequence variants likely arose as a pipeline artifact.

Losses at the gene ends were 5 bases for V and 4 bases for J; bases not matched to a gene: 11. Germline assignment: CDR1 SGHAT and CDR2 FQNNGV. The length of the CDR3 is 17 residues. Sequenced: PBMCs. The sequence derives from a woman aged 35 to 49 in good health and CMV-seronegative. The chain carries TRBV11-2 and TRBJ1-4, with 9 bases aligning to TRBD1. The CDR3 reads CASSPTGTGLGNEKLFF. The CDR3 DNA follows: TGTGCCAGCAGCCCAACGGGGACAGGGTTGGGTAATGAAAAACTGTTTTTT.